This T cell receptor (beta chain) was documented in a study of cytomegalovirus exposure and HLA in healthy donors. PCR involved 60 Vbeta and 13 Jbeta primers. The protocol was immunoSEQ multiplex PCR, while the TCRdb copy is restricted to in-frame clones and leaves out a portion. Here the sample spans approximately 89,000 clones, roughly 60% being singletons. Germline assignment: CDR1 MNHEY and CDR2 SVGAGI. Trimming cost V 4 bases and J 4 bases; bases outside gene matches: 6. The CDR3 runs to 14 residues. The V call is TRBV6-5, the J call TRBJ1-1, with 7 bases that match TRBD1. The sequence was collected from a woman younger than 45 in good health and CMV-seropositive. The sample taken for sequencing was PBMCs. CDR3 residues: CASSSLTGATEAFF. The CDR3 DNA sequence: TGTGCCAGCAGTTCACTTACAGGGGCCACTGAAGCTTTCTTT.